The present TCR beta chain was sequenced within a study of T cell responses to AZD1222 COVID-19 vaccine. Findings of the study overall: Rises in breadth and depth of Spike-specific TCRs came after two AZD1222 doses. Possibly, clonal diversity was underestimated; donors were largely white British and included more females.

This clone has only a few counts. Its antigen is as yet unknown. This CDR3 is built from 13 residues. Trimming pared 3 bases from V and 3 bases from J, leaving 6 bases between. Germline V gene data show CDR1 as MDHEN and CDR2 as SYDVKM. The data were produced by immunoSEQ multiplex PCR, yet TCRdb's version contains in-frame clones alone and is incomplete. The sample has roughly 120,000 clones; 88% are singletons. This chain links TRBV28 with TRBJ1-3, with D uncertain. The sample here was peripheral blood, taken 28 days after the second AZD1222 dose. The receptor was derived from an adult who received the AZD1222 COVID-19 vaccine. The CDR3 spells CASSFPSGNTIYF. The CDR3, as DNA: TGTGCCAGCAGTTTTCCAAGTGGAAACACCATATATTTT.